These T cell receptor beta chains were read from a single sample in a study of beta chain features in type 1 diabetes. Sequenced by immunoSEQ multiplex PCR; TCRdb stores in-frame clones only, minus some. In the table there are around 290,000 clones, 7% to 9% of which are singletons. Sequenced sample: central memory CD4+ T cells from blood. These receptor sequences come from a woman aged 18-30 years in good health. Each CDR3 is given with its conserved first and last residue. A D gene is named only where the DNA matches it firmly. Clone size is stated in some rows and not others, as once, few, many or a class when expanded.

clone_size j_call d_call v_call cdr3_nt cdr3_aa
few TRBJ1-4 - TRBV7-9 TGTGCCAGCAGCTTAGGAGGCGGAAATGAAAAACTGTTTTTT CASSLGGGNEKLFF
- TRBJ2-1 - TRBV15 TGTGCCACCAGCGGGTGGAAGGGCTCCTACAATGAGCAGTTCTTC CATSGWKGSYNEQFF
- TRBJ2-3 - TRBV14 TGTGCCAGCAGCCACACCCCAGATACGCAGTATTTT CASSHTPDTQYF
many TRBJ2-1 TRBD1 TRBV30 TGTGCCTGGAGCTCCGGTGACAGGGGGATCTACAATGAGCAGTTCTTC CAWSSGDRGIYNEQFF
- TRBJ2-7 - TRBV9 TGTGCCAGCAGCTCCGGGGGCAGCTACACCTACGAGCAGTACTTC CASSSGGSYTYEQYF
- TRBJ2-6 - TRBV28 TGTGCCAGCGGTCTAGCTTCTGGGGCCAACGTCCTGACTTTC CASGLASGANVLTF
- TRBJ2-1 - TRBV5-1 TGCGCCAGCAGGGGTACAGCGAACTACAATGAGCAGTTCTTC CASRGTANYNEQFF
few TRBJ2-6 TRBD1 TRBV5-5 TGTGCCAGCAGCACGAGACAGGGGAGGTCTGGGGCCAACGTCCTGACTTTC CASSTRQGRSGANVLTF
few TRBJ2-3 - TRBV5-1 TGCGCCAGCAGCTTGTTATCGTATCAAGATACGCAGTATTTT CASSLLSYQDTQYF
few TRBJ2-3 - TRBV7-2 TGTGCCAGCAGCTTGGACACGAGCACAGATACGCAGTATTTT CASSLDTSTDTQYF
few TRBJ2-2 - TRBV7-2 TGTGCCAGCAGCCTCTGGGGTCGCACCGGGGAGCTGTTTTTT CASSLWGRTGELFF
few TRBJ1-5 TRBD1 TRBV9 TGTGCCAGCAGCCCAACAGGGGGAGGTCGGTGGTCCCAGCATTTT CASSPTGGGRWSQHF
few TRBJ2-1 TRBD2 TRBV5-4 TGTGCCAGCAGCTTGGTCCGGGAGACTAGCTTCTACAATGAGCAGTTCTTC CASSLVRETSFYNEQFF
- TRBJ2-3 TRBD2 TRBV30 TGTGCCTGGAGTGTGGGAGGGGAGGCTCAGCAGTATTTT CAWSVGGEAQQYF
few TRBJ2-1 - TRBV5-1 TGCGCCAGCAGCTTTAAAGTAGACAATGAGCAGTTCTTC CASSFKVDNEQFF
few TRBJ2-2 - TRBV9 TGTGCCAGCAGCGCGGCCCGCCTAGCTGACACCGGGGAGCTGTTTTTT CASSAARLADTGELFF
- TRBJ2-1 TRBD2 TRBV18 TGTGCCAGCTCACCCCTGGCTAGCGGGTCTTTTTACAATGAGCAGTTCTTC CASSPLASGSFYNEQFF
few TRBJ1-4 - TRBV7-9 TGTGCCAGCAGCTTAGCGACCGGGCAGAATGAAAAACTGTTTTTT CASSLATGQNEKLFF
few TRBJ1-2 - TRBV9 TGTGCCAGCAGCGTAGAGGGGGGAGACTATGGCTACACCTTC CASSVEGGDYGYTF
- TRBJ1-2 TRBD1 TRBV6-6 TGTGCCAGCAGTCCCGGGGACAGGGCTAACTATGGCTACACCTTC CASSPGDRANYGYTF
few TRBJ2-1 - TRBV6-1 TGTGCCAGCAGTGAATTTTACAATGAGCAGTTCTTC CASSEFYNEQFF
many TRBJ1-1 - TRBV27 TGTGCCAGCAGGAAGAACACTGAAGCTTTCTTT CASRKNTEAFF
few TRBJ2-5 TRBD2 TRBV7-9 TGTGCCAGCAGCATGGGACTAGCGGTGTACCAAGAGACCCAGTACTTC CASSMGLAVYQETQYF
- TRBJ1-3 - TRBV7-2 TGTGCCAGCAGCCAATACCTACGGAACTCTGGAAACACCATATATTTT CASSQYLRNSGNTIYF
few TRBJ1-1 - TRBV6-1 TGTGCCAGCAGAGCTTACGAGACAGGATACTTT CASRAYETGYF
- TRBJ1-5 - TRBV7-9 TGTGCCAGCAGCCGTAGGACAGCAGATAATCAGCCCCAGCATTTT CASSRRTADNQPQHF
- TRBJ1-1 - TRBV5-1 TGCGCCAGCAGCTTGGGGTCGTCGAACACTGAAGCTTTCTTT CASSLGSSNTEAFF
few TRBJ2-7 - TRBV20-1 TGCAGCCTCGAGAGCTCCTACGAGCAGTACTTC CSLESSYEQYF
many TRBJ2-5 - TRBV10-3 TGTGCCATCAGTGACAGGGGAGGAGAGACCCAGTACTTC CAISDRGGETQYF
- TRBJ2-7 - TRBV7-2 TGTGCCAGCAGCCAAGACCCCCCCAGACTAGTTTCCGAGCAGTACTTC CASSQDPPRLVSEQYF
once TRBJ1-2 - TRBV7-9 TGTGCCAGCAGCTTAGACTTTTATGGCTACACCTTC CASSLDFYGYTF
many TRBJ2-1 TRBD2 TRBV2 TGTGCCAGCAGTGGACTAGCGGGGAGCAATGAGCAGTTCTTC CASSGLAGSNEQFF
- TRBJ2-5 - TRBV5-4 TGCGCCAGCAGCCAAAATTTGGGTGATCGAGAGACCCAGTACTTC CASSQNLGDRETQYF
many TRBJ1-1 TRBD1 TRBV4-1 TGCGCCAGCAGCCAAGATGACAGGGGGCGCAGTTCGGACTTT CASSQDDRGRSSDF
- TRBJ1-5 - TRBV5-6 TGTGCCAGCAGCTTGGAGCCCGATCAGCCCCAGCATTTT CASSLEPDQPQHF
- TRBJ1-2 - TRBV19 TGTGCCAGTAGGCCTACATCGACAGGCTATGGCTACACCTTC CASRPTSTGYGYTF
few TRBJ1-3 - TRBV7-2 TGTGCCAGCAGCTTAGAAGAGGAGTTCTCTGGAAACACCATATATTTT CASSLEEEFSGNTIYF
- TRBJ2-5 TRBD2 TRBV5-5 TGTGCCAGCAGCCCGACTAGCGGGGGACGCCAAGAGACCCAGTACTTC CASSPTSGGRQETQYF
few TRBJ1-5 - TRBV30 TGTGCCTGGAGCTGGGGAGCTCATCAGCCCCAGCATTTT CAWSWGAHQPQHF
- TRBJ2-1 TRBD2 TRBV5-1 TGTGCCAGCAGCTCGTTCGGACTAGCGGGGCAGTTCTTC CASSSFGLAGQFF
few TRBJ2-5 - TRBV30 TGTGCCTGGAGTAGGATTTCGAGGTCGGCCCAGTACTTC CAWSRISRSAQYF
few TRBJ1-2 - TRBV28 TGTGCCAGCACCCTCCCCATCGGACGAAGCGGGGCTAACTATGGCTACACCTTC CASTLPIGRSGANYGYTF
- TRBJ2-7 - TRBV7-2 TGTGCCAGCAGCATCTCCTACTCCTACGAGCAGTACTTC CASSISYSYEQYF
- TRBJ2-6 - TRBV7-9 TGTGCCAGCAGCCCGGGACATTTTTCTGGGGCCAACGTCCTGACTTTC CASSPGHFSGANVLTF
- TRBJ2-1 TRBD1 TRBV5-1 TGCGCCAGCAGCTCCGACAGGGGTTACAATGAGCAGTTCTTC CASSSDRGYNEQFF
- TRBJ2-5 TRBD2 TRBV5-1 TGCGCCAGCAGCTTGGCCCTGGCTAGCGGGGGCGAAGAGACCCAGTACTTC CASSLALASGGEETQYF
- TRBJ2-7 - TRBV6-5 TGTGCCAGCAGTTACAACTCGGGGTCTACCTACGAGCAGTACTTC CASSYNSGSTYEQYF
few TRBJ2-7 TRBD1 TRBV14 TGTGCCAGCAGCCAAGTCCGGGACAGACCCTACGAGCAGTACTTC CASSQVRDRPYEQYF
- TRBJ2-3 TRBD1 TRBV19 TGTGCCAGTAGTATCGGGCAGGGGGCGACAGATACGCAGTATTTT CASSIGQGATDTQYF
few TRBJ2-5 - TRBV5-1 TGCGCCAGCAGCTTGGAGGGGTCCGCGACCCAGTACTTC CASSLEGSATQYF